The rows below give T cell receptor beta chains drawn from one sample of a study of tumor and adjacent non-tumor tissue in lung cancer. TCRdb independently ran MiXCR on the multiplex PCR reads; one entry per CDR3 protein. The table includes some 100,000 distinct CDR3 sequences, 65% detected once. Material: distant non-tumor lung tissue. Receptors were obtained from a man aged 25 to 45 with non-small cell lung cancer. Each CDR3 is given with its conserved first and last residue. Fields, in order: V gene, J gene, CDR3 length, CDR3 protein.

TRBV12-3/TRBV12-4,TRBJ2-7,14,CASSLTGEGNEQYF
TRBV29-1,TRBJ1-1,9,CSVDSEAFF
TRBV29-1,TRBJ2-2,13,CSVEDGRAGELFF
TRBV11-2,TRBJ1-5,12,CTSSPHGRPQHF
TRBV24-1,TRBJ2-3,16,CATSDLRPSGKDTQYF
TRBV6-2/TRBV6-3,TRBJ2-6,16,CACKVGGGSGANVLTF
TRBV11-3,TRBJ2-7,17,CASSLWLAGEKSYEQYF
TRBV29-1,TRBJ2-5,13,CSVETSGEETQYF
TRBV10-2,TRBJ2-3,15,CASRSDLAGSDTQYF
TRBV4-1,TRBJ2-4,19,CVSSPLPQHDYAAKNIQYF
TRBV6-5,TRBJ2-1,15,CASSQDPLHVNEQFF
TRBV11-3,TRBJ2-1,13,CASSFIGGGEQFF
TRBV20-1,TRBJ2-7,12,CSANLGGGEQYF
TRBV20-1,TRBJ1-1,12,CSPQGGNTEAFF
TRBV5-1,TRBJ2-1,15,CVSSLLLAGAGKQFF
TRBV12-3/TRBV12-4,TRBJ1-2,15,CASTSGDSPNYGYTF
TRBV6-6,TRBJ2-6,18,CASSYPRSGTSGANVLTF
TRBV5-1,TRBJ2-7,14,CASSLMGQSHEHYF
TRBV5-5,TRBJ2-5,14,CASTSPAGGETLYF
TRBV11-2,TRBJ2-7,16,CASSKTSGRQSYEHYF
TRBV20-1,TRBJ2-1,14,CSAPSGEMNNEQFF
TRBV20-1,TRBJ2-7,14,CSARDPGLSYEQHF
TRBV11-2,TRBJ2-7,12,CASSLTSNEQYF
TRBV29-1,TRBJ2-3,14,CSVEGTGGANTQYF
TRBV11-1,TRBJ2-2,18,CASGLRSAGGPGTGELFF
TRBV20-1,TRBJ2-5,12,CSAPRGGQTQHF
TRBV29-1,TRBJ2-1,14,CSFRPGQGGNEQSF
TRBV12-3/TRBV12-4,TRBJ1-2,15,CASSLAARVNYVYTF
TRBV20-1,TRBJ2-1,15,CSATSPLAGGSEQFF
TRBV12-3/TRBV12-4,TRBJ2-5,13,CASRRTSQEAQYF
TRBV6-5,TRBJ2-5,11,CASNLYEVQYF
TRBV10-3,TRBJ2-6,17,CAISRKHEYFGANVLTF
TRBV29-1,TRBJ2-7,15,CSVLVRERGSYEQYF
TRBV12-3/TRBV12-4,TRBJ2-5,14,CASSFPDTQETQYF
TRBV11-2,TRBJ2-7,14,CASSLVLGSYEQYF
TRBV11-2,TRBJ2-5,15,CAGSSTSGGRETQYF
TRBV4-1,TRBJ2-2,16,CASSRTVGRNTRELFF
TRBV4-1,TRBJ2-7,15,CTISQDPGASYEQCF
TRBV12-3/TRBV12-4,TRBJ2-2,14,CASSFSTSIGELFF
TRBV4-3,TRBJ2-1,16,CASSQGPGTQYNEQFF
TRBV5-4,TRBJ2-3,15,CTSSLSGGGADTQYF
TRBV5-6,TRBJ2-6,18,CASSPFTGQSSGTNVLTF
TRBV6-6,TRBJ2-5,16,CASNYSLRGAFETQYF
TRBV20-1,TRBJ2-1,13,CSVAGTGVNEQFF
TRBV11-1,TRBJ2-7,14,CASSLRTSYYEQYF